The 20 T cell receptor beta chains below all came from one sample that was sequenced in a study of post-analysis software for immune sequencing data (dated by TCRdb to 2014 to 2015). Library preparation employed PCR. For sequencing, an Illumina HiSeq 2500 was employed. To reduce PCR and sequencing biases, unique molecular identifiers were built into the TCR beta cDNA libraries. The raw public data were reprocessed by TCRdb itself: fastp quality trimming at Q25, MiXCR clonotype calling, in-frame beta chains only. Here each entry gathers all rows of one CDR3 protein and keeps the most common genes and DNA. Within this sample are approximately 770,000 distinct CDR3 sequences, with 35% to 55% of them counted one time only. Jointly, the top ten make up just under 5% of the sample. Their antigens are not known. Paper-wide results and their limitations: Patients showed significantly higher frequencies than controls for about 5 TRBV segments, among them TRBV5-6, TRBV5-1 and TRBV20-1.

The sequencing sample was made of blood. The source of these receptors is a girl aged 5 to 17 with multiple sclerosis.

The chain links TRBV6-2 or TRBV6-3 to TRBJ2-1; 9 nucleotides line up with TRBD2. The CDR3 runs 15 residues. Germline CDR1 reads MNHEY; CDR2 reads SVGEGT. Trimming cost V 5 bases and J 7 bases; bases outside gene matches: 9. CDR3 residues: CASSPWGLATNEQFF. CDR3 coding DNA: TGTGCCAGCAGTCCTTGGGGACTAGCTACGAATGAGCAGTTCTTC.

This chain links TRBV6-5 with TRBJ1-2; D call uncertain. The germline V gene has CDR1 MNHEY and CDR2 SVGAGI. This CDR3 has 11 residues. Trimming left V 6 bases short and J 8 bases short, with 10 bases between. The CDR3 loop is CASSGGRGYTF. CDR3 bases: TGTGCCAGCAGCGGAGGGCGCGGCTACACCTTC.

The chain uses TRBV20-1 and TRBJ2-1, with D maybe TRBD2 (6 bases). V was cut by 6 bases and J by 3 bases, with 15 bases left in between. Germline assignment: CDR1 DFQATT and CDR2 SNEGSKA (reference sequence). CDR3 length equals 14 residues. CDR3 sequence (DNA): TGCAGTGCCGACCGACTAGTGGTCTACAATGAGCAGTTCTTC. Its protein product is CSADRLVVYNEQFF.

The table lists this clonotype with a few counts. DNA for the CDR3: TGTGCCAGCGGGAAGGCTTCGAACTATGGCTACACCTTC. This gives the protein CASGKASNYGYTF. This chain connects TRBV12-3 or TRBV12-4 to TRBJ1-2; no clear D gene. The CDR3 consists of 13 residues. Trimming took off 8 bases at V and 2 bases at J, with 12 bases between the two ends.

The chain has TRBV6-1 and TRBJ2-7; no clear D. Trimming cost V 2 bases and J 3 bases, with 5 bases left between them. Germline CDR1 MNHNS, CDR2 SASEGT. The CDR3 loop spans 12 amino acids. The CDR3 sequence: CASSEIGYEQYF. The CDR3 nucleotides are TGTGCCAGCAGTGAAATTGGCTACGAGCAGTACTTC.

The chain is built from TRBV5-1 and TRBJ2-5, with D perhaps TRBD1 (6 bases). CDR3 length equals 16 residues. The V gene lost 5 bases and the J gene lost 4 bases, with 21 bases spanning the gap. Germline CDR1 reads SGHRS; CDR2 reads YFSETQ. CDR3 in DNA: TGCGCCAGCAGGATTGGGACAAGTCAAGGTGGAGAGACCCAGTACTTC. It is translated as CASRIGTSQGGETQYF.

This chain links TRBV10-3 with TRBJ2-3; D remains unclear. Germline V gene lookup returns CDR1 ENHRY and CDR2 SYGVKD. The CDR3 loop spans 14 amino acids. Trimming left V 5 bases short and J 2 bases short, with 11 bases between. CDR3 DNA sequence: TGTGCCATCAGTCCCACAGAGAACACAGATACGCAGTATTTT. It is translated as CAISPTENTDTQYF.

This clonotype was observed a few times. The chain employs TRBV4-3 and TRBJ1-1; unclear D gene. The germline V gene has CDR1 LGHNA and CDR2 YSLEER. The CDR3 length is 14 residues. The V end lost 0 bases, the J end lost 6 bases, and 11 bases lay between the germline ends. The CDR3 protein is CASSQDRQRAEAFF. In nucleotides, the CDR3 is TGCGCCAGCAGCCAAGATAGGCAGCGGGCTGAAGCTTTCTTT.

The chain carries TRBV24-1 and TRBJ2-5, with TRBD2 matching 11 bases. The CDR3 has 15 amino acids. Germline loops: CDR1 KGHDR, CDR2 SFDVKD. J was trimmed by 5 bases and V by 6 bases; bases with no gene match: 7. CDR3: CATSRLAGGWETQYF. In DNA, the CDR3 is TGTGCCACCAGTCGGCTAGCGGGAGGATGGGAGACCCAGTACTTC.

This chain uses TRBV20-1 with TRBJ2-1, with 14 bases that match TRBD2. Germline assignment: CDR1 DFQATT and CDR2 SNEGSKA (reference sequence). V shed 0 bases, J shed 3 bases, and the junction held 4 bases outside the gene matches. This CDR3 is built from 17 residues. CDR3 nucleotide sequence: TGCAGTGCTAGAGATTTCGGACTAGCGGGGGGCTACAATGAGCAGTTCTTC. Protein sequence: CSARDFGLAGGYNEQFF.

The rearrangement links TRBV28 to TRBJ1-1; D remains unclear. Germline values: CDR1 MDHEN, CDR2 SYDVKM. The CDR3 length is 15 residues. Trimming removed 1 base at V and 4 bases at J, with 13 bases between. CDR3 protein: CASSLFFGGGTEAFF. The DNA of the CDR3 is TGTGCCAGCAGTTTATTCTTTGGAGGCGGCACTGAAGCTTTCTTT.

The V call is TRBV10-3, the J call TRBJ1-1, with D hard to call. This CDR3 region has 13 residues. In germline, CDR1 is ENHRY, CDR2 SYGVKD. The V end lost 0 bases, the J end lost 6 bases, and 8 bases lay between the germline ends. The CDR3 DNA reads TGTGCCATCAGTGAGTCGGGTGTTTCTGAAGCTTTCTTT. Encoded protein: CAISESGVSEAFF.

This clonotype was counted between two and nine times. V is TRBV7-6 and J is TRBJ2-7; 10 positions agree with TRBD2. CDR1 and CDR2 from the germline V gene are SGHVS and FNYEAQ. Trimming removed 5 bases from V and 2 bases from J; junction bases left unmatched: 9. The CDR3 length is 16 residues. The CDR3, as DNA: TGTGCCAGCAGCACCTACGGGACTAGCGCCACCTACGAGCAGTACTTC. This translates into CASSTYGTSATYEQYF.

The gene calls are TRBV6-2 or TRBV6-3 and TRBJ2-1; TRBD2 matches at 9 bases. Germline V CDR1 and CDR2: MNHEY, SVGEGT. The CDR3 extends over 15 amino acids. The V segment lost 2 bases and the J segment 6 bases; nucleotides outside the gene matches: 5. The CDR3, as DNA: TGTGCCAGCAGTTACGGCGCACTAGCGGGCAATGAGCAGTTCTTC. Translated: CASSYGALAGNEQFF.

This clonotype was counted a few times. The chain has TRBV20-1 and TRBJ1-1; 7 nucleotides match TRBD1. CDR3 length: 13 residues. The ends lost 4 bases at V and 2 bases at J; junction bases unmatched: 4. The germline CDR1 and CDR2 sequences are DFQATT and SNEGSKA (reference sequence). The CDR3 protein is CSANRGPNTEAFF. The CDR3 coding sequence is TGCAGTGCTAACAGGGGTCCTAACACTGAAGCTTTCTTT.

This clonotype showed up just once. This rearrangement joins TRBV24-1 to TRBJ2-1, with no clear D. The V and J ends lost 4 bases and 5 bases respectively, with 17 bases between them. The CDR3 consists of 16 residues. CDR1 is KGHDR, CDR2 SFDVKD, per germline. As DNA, the CDR3 is TGTGCCACCAGTGACCTAAGGGCCAATCCAAACAATGAGCAGTTCTTC. Translated, it gives CATSDLRANPNNEQFF.

The J gene is TRBJ2-3, the V gene TRBV29-1, with 10 bases identical to TRBD2. The CDR3 sequence is 16 residues long. The junction had 8 bases not matched to a gene; V was cut back by 5 bases and J by 0 bases. The germline CDR1 and CDR2 sequences are SQVTM and ANQGSEA. CDR3 sequence reads: CSVSEGLASSTDTQYF. The CDR3 nucleotides read TGCAGCGTTTCCGAGGGACTAGCGTCTAGCACAGATACGCAGTATTTT.

This clonotype was recorded once. The chain has TRBV5-1 and TRBJ1-1; 7 bases match TRBD1. V shed 3 bases, J shed 0 bases, and the junction held 8 bases outside the gene matches. The germline gives CDR1 SGHRS, CDR2 YFSETQ. The CDR3 consists of 16 residues. This CDR3 reads CASSSSHGTVNTEAFF. The CDR3 DNA reads as TGCGCCAGCAGCTCCTCTCACGGGACAGTGAACACTGAAGCTTTCTTT.

The chain is built from TRBV20-1 and TRBJ1-6; a weak D match, TRBD1 (5 bases). Germline lookup yields CDR1 DFQATT and CDR2 SNEGSKA (reference sequence). The ends were cut back, 0 bases at V and 12 bases at J, with 15 bases in the middle. The CDR3 extends over 14 amino acids. Written as DNA, the CDR3 is TGCAGTGCTAGAGACGGGTGGGGGGAGAGACCCCTCCACTTT. Its protein product is CSARDGWGERPLHF.

This clonotype occurred a few times. The chain employs TRBV11-2 and TRBJ2-5; D call uncertain. The length of the CDR3 is 13 residues. The germline V gene encodes CDR1 SGHAT and CDR2 FQNNGV. V was trimmed by 5 bases and J by 1 base, leaving 8 bases between them. The CDR3 is CASSPRVQETQYF. CDR3 in DNA: TGTGCCAGCAGCCCTAGGGTCCAAGAGACCCAGTACTTC.